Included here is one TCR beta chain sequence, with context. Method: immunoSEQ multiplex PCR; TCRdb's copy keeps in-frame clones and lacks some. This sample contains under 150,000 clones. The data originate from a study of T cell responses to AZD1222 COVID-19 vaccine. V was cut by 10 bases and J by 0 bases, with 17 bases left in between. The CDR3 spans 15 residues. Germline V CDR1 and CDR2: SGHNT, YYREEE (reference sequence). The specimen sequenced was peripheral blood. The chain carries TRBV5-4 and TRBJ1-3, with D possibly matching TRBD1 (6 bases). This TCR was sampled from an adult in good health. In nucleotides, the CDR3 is TGTGCCGGGTGGACAGCGGAGAGCTCTGGAAACACCATATATTTT. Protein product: CAGWTAESSGNTIYF.